This TCR beta chain was sequenced in a study of blood T cell repertoires in COVID-19 (dated by TCRdb to about 2020). With respect to the entire study: Samples covering the acute and convalescent phases of COVID-19 were provided by collaborators in the United States, Italy and Spain. The material from the prospective study consisted of cDNA or gDNA derived from T cells, B-cell-depleted T cells, or PBMCs. Subjects who had been exposed to COVID-19, were actively infected with it, or had recovered from it provided the deeply sampled blood TCRbeta repertoires that made up the dataset. The repertoires were released in a freely available public database intended as a resource for research on the immune response to SARS-CoV-2. Samples came from the ongoing ImmuneRACE study (first 160 participants) plus 1,254 subjects from 6 global collaborators. The sample metadata nearly always contained a de-identified subject ID, COVID-19 status, age in years and sex. Where available, HLA class I and class II types were taken from metadata supplied by the sample provider and were not determined by assay-based typing. Overall study outcomes, separate from this receptor: How much clinical and demographic metadata was included differed by source and by participant, and the metadata was provided uncurated.

Reading the germline V gene gives CDR1 SGHVS and CDR2 FQNEAQ. The CDR3 numbers 15 residues from cysteine through phenylalanine. Kept here is only the CDR3 DNA, which spans 45 bases and is read in frame from base 1. Clipping removes 5 bases from V and 3 bases from J, with 5 as the unmatched junction base count. TCRbeta CDR3 regions were amplified from genomic DNA by means of the immunoSEQ Assay, a bias-controlled multiplex PCR. In the source study's methods: The number of nucleated cells in each sample was estimated by amplification of reference gene primers within the assay. Sequence reads were collapsed and filtered to measure the absolute abundance of every unique TCRbeta CDR3 rearrangement. For each sample, productive Simpson clonality was calculated as the square root of Simpson's diversity index across productive rearrangements. TCRdb took this table from immuneACCESS and kept in-frame rearrangements with V and J called. Such tables lack part of the clones; where checked against another copy, unresolved V genes explain under half of the gap, and the rest is unexplained. V and J calls and clone size come straight from that table; D and trimming were deduced from the DNA. The sample contains 180,000 or so clones, around 88% of them found a single time. The top ten clones comprise around 8.6% of the sample.

Participants in the prospective study were aged about 18 to 95 years, lived in 20 to 25 United States geographic areas, and enrolled through a virtual design. In the prospective study, participants were assigned to cohorts based on the clinical history participants reported in a screening survey and a study questionnaire. For ImmuneRACE Cohort 3, a participant was defined as recovered based on two consecutive negative NP/OP PCR tests, clearance by a healthcare professional, or resolution of symptoms. In the prospective study, mobile phlebotomists collected whole blood, serum and a nasopharyngeal or oropharyngeal swab from each participant. Over an approximately 2-month period, participants in the prospective study had the option of providing additional blood draws and questionnaires. Before DNA extraction, blood samples from the prospective study were shipped at room temperature or frozen. This clone was detected a few times. The antigen this receptor binds is unknown. No base quality information exists; no much larger clone differs at one position.

The chain is made from TRBV7-8 and TRBJ1-4; 8 bases in the junction line up with TRBD1. The TCR comes from a woman aged 25 to 39 who had recovered from COVID-19. Input material: PBMCs or T cells enriched from blood (not recorded which). The nucleotide sequence reads TGTGCCAGCAGCCGCGACAGGGGTCCTAATGAAAAACTGTTTTTT. Its amino acids are CASSRDRGPNEKLFF.